This T cell receptor (beta chain) is from a study of cytomegalovirus exposure and HLA in healthy donors. The CDR3 has 15 amino acids. Deletions cut 0 bases from V and 2 bases from J, with 11 bases between. Germline CDR1 reads MNHEY; CDR2 reads SVGAGI. On this clone: The antigen remains undetermined.

The study, taken as a whole, reports: The Asian-associated ancestry cluster reportedly had fewer N-insertions than the approximately 700-donor mean in a later analysis. In a later analysis, specific HLA alleles were associated with 15,000 or so TCR beta sequences at a 0.05 false discovery rate. Common viral pathogens (according to a later analysis) appeared linked to several of the most significant clusters.

The PCR employed 60 Vbeta primers together with 13 Jbeta primers. How the authors handled the data: In a later analysis, tens of millions of unique TCR beta chains included roughly 11 million shared by two or more donors. Measured with immunoSEQ multiplex PCR; TCRdb has only the in-frame clones, and not every one. The V and J calls and clone size were taken over from that table, and D and trimming were inferred from the DNA. This sample has 100,000 to 150,000 clones, with roughly four fifths found just once. This TCR derives from a man aged 50-60 years in good health and CMV-seronegative. The J gene is TRBJ2-7, the V gene TRBV6-5; maybe TRBD1 (5 bases). Sequencing was carried out using PBMCs. CDR3 amino acids: CASSYSKARAYEQYF. DNA for the CDR3: TGTGCCAGCAGTTACTCAAAGGCCAGGGCCTACGAGCAGTACTTC.